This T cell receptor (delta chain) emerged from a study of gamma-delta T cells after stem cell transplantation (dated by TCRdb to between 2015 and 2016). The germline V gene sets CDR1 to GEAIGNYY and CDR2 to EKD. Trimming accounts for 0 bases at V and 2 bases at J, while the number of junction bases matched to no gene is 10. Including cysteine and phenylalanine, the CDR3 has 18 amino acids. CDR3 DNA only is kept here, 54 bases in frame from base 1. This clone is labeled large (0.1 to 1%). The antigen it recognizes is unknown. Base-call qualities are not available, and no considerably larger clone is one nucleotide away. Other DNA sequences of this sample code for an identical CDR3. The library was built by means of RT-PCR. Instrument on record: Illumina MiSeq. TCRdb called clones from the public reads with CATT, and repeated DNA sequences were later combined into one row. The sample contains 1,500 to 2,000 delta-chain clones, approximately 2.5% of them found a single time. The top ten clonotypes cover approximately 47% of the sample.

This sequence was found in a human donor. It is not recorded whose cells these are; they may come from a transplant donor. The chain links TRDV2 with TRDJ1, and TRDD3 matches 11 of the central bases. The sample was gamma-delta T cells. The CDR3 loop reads CACDTVDHGGYATDKLIF. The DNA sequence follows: TGTGCCTGTGACACCGTGGACCATGGGGGATACGCTACCGATAAACTCATCTTT.